These 3 T cell receptor beta chains originate from one sample sequenced in a study of T cell clusters in autoimmune cytopenias. Multiplex touch-down PCR amplified TRB using TRB-A and TRB-B pools in one tube. TCRdb re-analyzed the multiplex PCR reads; it lists each CDR3 protein once, without DNA. The sample has about 3,100 distinct CDR3 sequences. Each sample's input was 200 to 250 ng genomic DNA, 35,000 to 40,000 genome equivalents. Sample: peripheral blood. The origin of the receptors is a human donor with an autoimmune cytopenia or autoimmune hepatitis (not recorded which).

This clonotype is called medium-sized based on its frequency. The chain joins TRBV29-1 to TRBJ1-1. CDR3 length: 14 amino acids. CDR1 and CDR2 from the germline V gene are SQVTM and ANQGSEA. The chain's CDR3 is CSVERAGSGTEAFF.

By frequency, this clonotype registers medium-sized. This chain joins TRBV6-5 and TRBJ1-2; TCRdb outputs TRBD1, but without DNA this stays unchecked. The CDR3 runs to 14 residues. Germline assignment: CDR1 MNHEY and CDR2 SVGAGI. CDR3 loop: CASSYSRGADGYTF.

This clonotype shows up as medium-sized by frequency. The V and J genes are TRBV24-1 and TRBJ1-2; with no DNA, the TCRdb D assignment of TRBD1 cannot be verified. The CDR3 loop spans 13 amino acids. The germline gives CDR1 KGHDR, CDR2 SFDVKD. CDR3 sequence: CATSEGRGHGYTF.